The 3 T cell receptor beta chains below come from one sample, sequenced in a study of blood T cell repertoires in COVID-19. Libraries were prepared by immunoSEQ multiplex PCR; TCRdb keeps only in-frame clonotypes and omits some of them. The data hold about 230,000 clones, with 75% to 90% observed a single time. Sequencing was carried out using peripheral blood. These TCRs come from a woman in her seventies with active or convalescent COVID-19.

J is TRBJ2-1 and V is TRBV29-1; 8 bases map to TRBD1. This CDR3 region has 16 residues. Trimming at V came to 1 base and at J to 4 bases, leaving 9 bases not matched to a gene. CDR1 is SQVTM, CDR2 ANQGSEA, per germline. The CDR3 DNA reads as TGCAGCGTTGAAGGGCAGGGGGCCCGTTTTTACAATGAGCAGTTCTTC. It encodes CSVEGQGARFYNEQFF.

The rearrangement joins TRBV5-1 to TRBJ1-2, with D possibly TRBD1 on 5 matching bases. Between the trimmed V and J ends, which lost 0 bases and 5 bases, there was a span of 20 bases. Per germline, CDR1 SGHRS and CDR2 YFSETQ. The CDR3 has 17 residues. DNA for the CDR3: TGCGCCAGCAGCTTGGTGGCAGATAAAACAGGTCCTTATGGCTACACCTTC. Its translation is CASSLVADKTGPYGYTF.

V and J are TRBV28 and TRBJ1-2; D call uncertain. Trimming cost V 8 bases and J 4 bases, with 11 bases left between them. Looked up from germline, CDR1 is MDHEN and CDR2 is SYDVKM. The CDR3 contains 12 residues. The CDR3 DNA follows: TGTGCCAGCTATATGACAACCTATGGCTACACCTTC. As protein: CASYMTTYGYTF.